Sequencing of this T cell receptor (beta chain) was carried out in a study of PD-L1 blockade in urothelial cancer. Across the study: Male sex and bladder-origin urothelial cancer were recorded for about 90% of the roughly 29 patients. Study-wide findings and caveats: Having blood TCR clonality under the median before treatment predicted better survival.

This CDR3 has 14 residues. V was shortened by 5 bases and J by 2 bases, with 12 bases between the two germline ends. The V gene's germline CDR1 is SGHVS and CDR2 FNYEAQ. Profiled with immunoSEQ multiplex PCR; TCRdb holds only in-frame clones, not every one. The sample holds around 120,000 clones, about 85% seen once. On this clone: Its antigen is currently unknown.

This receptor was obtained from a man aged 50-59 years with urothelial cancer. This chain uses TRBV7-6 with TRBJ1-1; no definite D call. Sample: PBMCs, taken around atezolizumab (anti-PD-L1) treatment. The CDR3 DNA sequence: TGTGCCAGCAGCCTCGGACGGGATAACACTGAAGCTTTCTTT. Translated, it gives CASSLGRDNTEAFF.